A single sample gave rise to the 8 T cell receptor beta chains below, sequenced in a study of cytomegalovirus exposure and HLA in healthy donors. Sequencing was performed with immunoSEQ multiplex PCR; in TCRdb, only in-frame clones are kept and a portion is missing. The repertoire includes tens of thousands of clones, about 89% of them detected once, and around 1.3% sits in the top ten. The specimen was PBMCs. These receptors all come from a woman aged 18-29 years in good health and CMV-seronegative.

The rearrangement uses TRBV6-1 and TRBJ2-1; TRBD2 matches at 12 bases. The junction had 8 bases not matched to a gene; V was cut back by 6 bases and J by 8 bases. There are 15 residues in the CDR3. Per germline, CDR1 MNHNS and CDR2 SASEGT. The CDR3 coding sequence is TGTGCCAGCAGAGTAACTAGCGGGAGGTTCGATGAGCAGTTCTTC. The encoded protein is CASRVTSGRFDEQFF.

The chain is built from TRBV30 and TRBJ1-5; D might be TRBD1 (5 bases). This CDR3 spans 14 amino acids. V dropped 0 bases and J dropped 6 bases, with 12 bases sitting between them. Germline CDR1 GTSNPN, CDR2 SVGIG (reference sequence). CDR3 amino acids: CAWSVPGEVQPQHF. The CDR3 nucleotides read TGTGCCTGGAGTGTACCGGGGGAGGTTCAGCCCCAGCATTTT.

This sequence joins TRBV28 and TRBJ2-3; TRBD2 agrees at 14 bases. CDR3 length equals 19 residues. Trimming took 6 bases from V and 2 from J; bases not matched to a gene: 13. In germline, CDR1 is MDHEN, CDR2 SYDVKM. CDR3 coding DNA: TGTGCCAGCAGACGCGGACTAGCGGGGGGCCTGTCTCACACAGATACGCAGTATTTT. It codes for CASRRGLAGGLSHTDTQYF.

The chain has TRBV28 and TRBJ2-7; D might be TRBD2 (7 bases). The CDR3 is made up of 13 amino acids. The V gene lost 5 bases and the J gene lost 5 bases, with 13 bases spanning the gap. Germline CDR1 MDHEN, CDR2 SYDVKM. In DNA form, the CDR3 reads TGTGCCAGCAGTCTCCTCGGGGGGCACGAGCAGTACTTC. It is translated as CASSLLGGHEQYF.

The chain recombines TRBV6-5 with TRBJ1-5, with D perhaps matching TRBD1 (5 bases). Germline assignment: CDR1 MNHEY and CDR2 SVGAGI. CDR3 size: 14 residues. V dropped 2 bases and J dropped 5 bases, with 10 bases sitting between them. Here the CDR3 DNA reads TGTGCCAGCAGTTACGCAGGGTTCGATCAGCCCCAGCATTTT. Protein sequence: CASSYAGFDQPQHF.

This chain links TRBV20-1 with TRBJ1-6; no firm D call. Deletions cut 5 bases from V and 8 bases from J, with 7 bases between. There are 11 residues in the CDR3. Germline lookup yields CDR1 DFQATT and CDR2 SNEGSKA (reference sequence). This CDR3 reads CSAWRDSPLHF. CDR3 DNA sequence: TGCAGTGCTTGGAGGGATTCACCCCTCCACTTT.

The J gene is TRBJ2-5, the V gene TRBV11-2; D is unclear. This CDR3 contains 13 residues. The germline V and J ends were trimmed by 4 bases and 3 bases, with 9 bases remaining between them. The germline V gene encodes CDR1 SGHAT and CDR2 FQNNGV. The CDR3 here is CASSSDTEETQYF. DNA of the CDR3: TGTGCCAGCAGCTCTGATACTGAAGAGACCCAGTACTTC.

This clone showed up just once. The J gene is TRBJ2-2, the V gene TRBV11-2, with D possibly matching TRBD2 (6 bases). The CDR3 covers 15 residues. The germline CDR1 and CDR2 sequences are SGHAT and FQNNGV. Between the trimmed V and J ends, which lost 0 bases and 5 bases, there was a span of 10 bases. The DNA of the CDR3 is TGTGCCAGCAGCTTAGACAGGGCGGGGACCGGGGAGCTGTTTTTT. Translating gives CASSLDRAGTGELFF. The whole variable domain, filled in from reference TRBV11-2 and TRBJ2-2, reads EAGVAQSPRYKIIEKRQSVAFWCNPISGHATLYWYQQILGQGPKLLIQFQNNGVVDDSQLPKDRFSAERLKGVDSTLKIQPAKLEDSAVYLCASSLDRAGTGELFFGEGSRLTVL.